The 8 T cell receptor beta chains below were found in one sample sequenced in a study of T cell responses to AZD1222 COVID-19 vaccine. The repertoire was sequenced with immunoSEQ multiplex PCR; TCRdb's copy has only in-frame clones and lacks some. The sample comprises approximately 150,000 clones, roughly 90% of which are singletons, and less than 3% rests with the top ten. Material: peripheral blood, obtained on day 0 of AZD1222 vaccination. The receptors originated from an adult in good health.

The rearrangement links TRBV7-8 to TRBJ1-1; 7 bases are a match to TRBD1. Germline CDR1 and CDR2: SGHVS and FQNEAQ. The trim removed 1 base at V and 9 bases at J, leaving 2 bases unmatched. The CDR3 contains 12 residues. The CDR3 region is CASSLGDRKAFF. The CDR3 region has the DNA TGTGCCAGCAGCTTAGGGGACAGAAAAGCTTTCTTT.

V and J are TRBV27 and TRBJ1-2, with D possibly being TRBD1 (6 bases). Trimming cost V 5 bases and J 0 bases, with 13 bases left between them. CDR1 is MNHEY, CDR2 SMNVEV, per germline (reference sequence). The CDR3 is 15 amino acids. The CDR3 DNA reads TGTGCCAGCAGTGCCCAACAGGGCACTAACTATGGCTACACCTTC. Translated: CASSAQQGTNYGYTF.

The CDR3 loop reads CASSPDRDYGYTF. The DNA of the CDR3 is TGTGCCAGCTCACCTGACAGGGACTATGGCTACACCTTC. The V call is TRBV18, the J call TRBJ1-2; TRBD1 matches 7 bases. There are 13 residues in the CDR3. V trimming: 3 bases; J trimming: 3 bases; junction bases outside the gene matches: 1. Germline assignment: CDR1 KGHSH and CDR2 LQKENI.

The V call is TRBV5-4, the J call TRBJ1-3, with no clear D. This CDR3 is 14 amino acids long. Per the germline V gene, CDR1 is SGHNT and CDR2 is YYREEE (reference sequence). Trimming left V 0 bases short and J 1 base short, with 5 bases between. CDR3 amino acids: CASSLGVSGNTIYF. The CDR3 DNA reads as TGTGCCAGCAGCTTGGGAGTATCTGGAAACACCATATATTTT.

The rearrangement uses TRBV19 and TRBJ2-3; 10 bases map to TRBD2. CDR3 length: 15 amino acids. CDR1 is LNHDA and CDR2 is SQIVND in the germline V gene (reference sequence). V shed 3 bases, J shed 8 bases, and the junction held 8 bases outside the gene matches. Here the CDR3 reads CASSISGRGHGTQYF. The DNA for the CDR3 is TGTGCCAGTAGTATCAGCGGGAGGGGGCACGGTACGCAGTATTTT.

The V gene is TRBV19, the J gene TRBJ2-2; the D is unclear. CDR3 length: 16 residues. The V end was cut by 4 bases, the J end by 4 bases, with 16 bases between. CDR1 is LNHDA, CDR2 SQIVND, per germline (reference sequence). The CDR3 DNA sequence: TGTGCCAGTAGTAATAAAGCCGGATGGGGCACCGGGGAGCTGTTTTTT. Its translation is CASSNKAGWGTGELFF.

The chain carries TRBV10-1 and TRBJ1-5; 8 bases match TRBD1. Germline assignment: CDR1 WNHNN and CDR2 SYGVQD (reference sequence). The CDR3 is 13 residues long. Unmatched junction bases numbered 3, after V lost 9 bases and J lost 2 bases. In nucleotides, the CDR3 is TGCGCCAGTTCGGACAGGGGCAATCAGCCCCAGCATTTT. Its translation: CASSDRGNQPQHF.

This sequence joins TRBV5-5 and TRBJ2-7, with unresolved D. Germline CDR1 and CDR2: SGHKS and YYEKEE (reference sequence). Trimming took off 0 bases at V and 1 base at J, with 14 bases between the two ends. The CDR3 loop spans 16 amino acids. The CDR3 reads CASSLGGISGSYEQYF. The CDR3, as DNA: TGTGCCAGCAGCTTGGGCGGCATATCCGGATCCTACGAGCAGTACTTC.